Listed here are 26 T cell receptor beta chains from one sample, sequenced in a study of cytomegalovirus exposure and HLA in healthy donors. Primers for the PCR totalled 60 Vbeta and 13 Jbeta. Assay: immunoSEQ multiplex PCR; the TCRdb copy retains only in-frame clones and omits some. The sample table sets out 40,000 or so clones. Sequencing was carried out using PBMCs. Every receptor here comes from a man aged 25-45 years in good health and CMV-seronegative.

CDR3 nucleotide sequence: TGTGCCAGCGGACGATTTCAGGGATACGAGCAGTACTTC. This sequence encodes CASGRFQGYEQYF. V is TRBV5-6 and J is TRBJ2-7, with D maybe TRBD1 (5 bases). CDR1 SGHDT and CDR2 YYEEEE come from the germline V gene. V was clipped by 7 bases and J by 4 bases, with 15 bases between them. The CDR3 covers 13 residues.

The CDR3 protein is CASSLRGGDRGLYGYTF. In DNA form, the CDR3 reads TGTGCCAGCAGCCTCAGAGGGGGGGACAGGGGTCTTTATGGCTACACCTTC. This chain connects TRBV11-2 to TRBJ1-2, with 10 bases matching TRBD1. CDR1 and CDR2 (germline): SGHAT, FQNNGV. V was pared by 5 bases and J by 5 bases, with 14 bases of the junction left unmatched. The length of the CDR3 is 17 residues.

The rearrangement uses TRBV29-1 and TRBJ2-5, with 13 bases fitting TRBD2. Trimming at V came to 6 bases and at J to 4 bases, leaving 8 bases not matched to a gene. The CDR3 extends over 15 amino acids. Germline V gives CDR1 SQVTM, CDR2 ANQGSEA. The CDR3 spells CSVGLAGVRVETQYF. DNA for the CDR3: TGCAGCGTCGGACTAGCGGGAGTACGAGTAGAGACCCAGTACTTC. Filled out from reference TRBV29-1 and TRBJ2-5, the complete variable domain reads SAVISQKPSRDICQRGTSLTIQCQVDSQVTMMFWYRQQPGQSLTLIATANQGSEATYESGFVIDKFPISRPNLTFSTLTVSNMSPEDSSIYLCSVGLAGVRVETQYFGPGTRLLVL.

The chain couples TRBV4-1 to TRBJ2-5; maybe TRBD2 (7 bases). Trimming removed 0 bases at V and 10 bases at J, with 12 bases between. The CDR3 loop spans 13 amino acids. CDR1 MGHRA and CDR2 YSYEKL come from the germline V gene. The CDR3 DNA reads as TGCGCCAGCAGCCAAGAAGGGGGGGTTTACCAGTACTTC. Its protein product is CASSQEGGVYQYF.

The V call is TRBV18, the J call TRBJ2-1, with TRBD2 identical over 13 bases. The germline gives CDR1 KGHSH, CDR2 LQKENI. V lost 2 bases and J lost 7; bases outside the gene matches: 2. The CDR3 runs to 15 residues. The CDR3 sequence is CASSPATSGRNEQFF. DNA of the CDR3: TGTGCCAGCTCACCAGCGACTAGCGGGAGGAATGAGCAGTTCTTC.

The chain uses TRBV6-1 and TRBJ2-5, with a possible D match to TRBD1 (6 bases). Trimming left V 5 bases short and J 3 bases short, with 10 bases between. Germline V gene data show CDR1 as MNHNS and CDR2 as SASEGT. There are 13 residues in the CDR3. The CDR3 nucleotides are TGTGCCAGCAGTCGCAGGGGAGAAGAGACCCAGTACTTC. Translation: CASSRRGEETQYF.

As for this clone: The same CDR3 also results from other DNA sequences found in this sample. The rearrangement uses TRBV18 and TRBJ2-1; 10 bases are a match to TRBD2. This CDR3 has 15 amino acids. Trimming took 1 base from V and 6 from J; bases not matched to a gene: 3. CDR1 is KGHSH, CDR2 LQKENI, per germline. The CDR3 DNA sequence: TGTGCCAGCTCACCACGAACTAGCGGGATCAATGAGCAGTTCTTC. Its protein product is CASSPRTSGINEQFF.

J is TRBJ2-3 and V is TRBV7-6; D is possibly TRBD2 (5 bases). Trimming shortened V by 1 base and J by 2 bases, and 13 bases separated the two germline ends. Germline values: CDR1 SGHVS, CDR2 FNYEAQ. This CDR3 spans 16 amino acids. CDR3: CASSLGASSFTDTQYF. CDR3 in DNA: TGTGCCAGCAGCTTAGGCGCTAGCTCCTTCACAGATACGCAGTATTTT.

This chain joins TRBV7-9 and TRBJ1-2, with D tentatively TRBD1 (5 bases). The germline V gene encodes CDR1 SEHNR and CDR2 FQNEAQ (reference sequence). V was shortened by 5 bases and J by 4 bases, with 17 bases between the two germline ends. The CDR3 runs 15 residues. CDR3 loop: CASSQGGALGYGYTF. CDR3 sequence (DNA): TGTGCCAGCAGCCAAGGCGGGGCTCTAGGCTATGGCTACACCTTC. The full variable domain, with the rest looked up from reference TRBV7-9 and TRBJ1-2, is DTGVSQNPRHKITKRGQNVTFRCDPISEHNRLYWYRQTLGQGPEFLTYFQNEAQLEKSRLLSDRFSAERPKGSFSTLEIQRTEQGDSAMYLCASSQGGALGYGYTFGSGTRLTVV.

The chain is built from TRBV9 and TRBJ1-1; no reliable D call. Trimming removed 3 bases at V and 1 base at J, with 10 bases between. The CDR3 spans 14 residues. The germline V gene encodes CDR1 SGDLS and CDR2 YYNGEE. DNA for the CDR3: TGTGCCAGCAGCGACAAGAGGGAGAACACTGAAGCTTTCTTT. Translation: CASSDKRENTEAFF.

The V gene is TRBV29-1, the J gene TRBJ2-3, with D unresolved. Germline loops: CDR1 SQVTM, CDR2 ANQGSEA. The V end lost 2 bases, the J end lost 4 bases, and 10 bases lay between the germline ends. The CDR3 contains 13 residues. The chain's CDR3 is CSVETPLADTQYF. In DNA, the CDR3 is TGCAGCGTTGAAACCCCCCTAGCAGATACGCAGTATTTT.

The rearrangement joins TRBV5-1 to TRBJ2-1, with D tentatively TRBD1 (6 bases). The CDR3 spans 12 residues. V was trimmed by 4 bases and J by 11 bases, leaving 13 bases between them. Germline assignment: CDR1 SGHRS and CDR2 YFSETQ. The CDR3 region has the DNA TGCGCCAGCAGCACCGGGACACCGAAGCAGTTCTTC. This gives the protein CASSTGTPKQFF.

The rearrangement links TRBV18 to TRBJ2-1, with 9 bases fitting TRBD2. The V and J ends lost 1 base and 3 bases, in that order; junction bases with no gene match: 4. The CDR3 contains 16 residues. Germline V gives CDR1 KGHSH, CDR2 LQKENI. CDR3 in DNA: TGTGCCAGCTCACCACTAGCGGGAGAGGTCTACAATGAGCAGTTCTTC. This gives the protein CASSPLAGEVYNEQFF. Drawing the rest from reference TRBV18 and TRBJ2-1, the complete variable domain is NAGVMQNPRHLVRRRGQEARLRCSPMKGHSHVYWYRQLPEEGLKFMVYLQKENIIDESGMPKERFSAEFPKEGPSILRIQQVVRGDSAAYFCASSPLAGEVYNEQFFGPGTRLTVL.

CDR3: CASSPSARGKNQPQHF. CDR3 coding DNA: TGTGCCAGCTCACCAAGTGCCAGGGGCAAGAATCAGCCCCAGCATTTT. The chain has TRBV18 and TRBJ1-5, with D tentatively TRBD1 (6 bases). The CDR3 has 16 amino acids. Germline CDR1 and CDR2: KGHSH and LQKENI. V was cut by 2 bases and J by 4 bases, with 15 bases left in between.

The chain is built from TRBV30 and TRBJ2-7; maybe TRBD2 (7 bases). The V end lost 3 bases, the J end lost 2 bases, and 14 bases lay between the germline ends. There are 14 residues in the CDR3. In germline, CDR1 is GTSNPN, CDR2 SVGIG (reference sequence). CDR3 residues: CAWRGGTSTYEQYF. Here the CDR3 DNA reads TGTGCCTGGAGGGGAGGGACAAGTACCTACGAGCAGTACTTC.

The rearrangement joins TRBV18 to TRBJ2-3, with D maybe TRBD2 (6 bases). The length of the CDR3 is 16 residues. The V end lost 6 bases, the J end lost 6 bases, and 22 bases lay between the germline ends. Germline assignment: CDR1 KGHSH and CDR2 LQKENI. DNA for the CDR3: TGTGCCAGCTCTCAGGTTTCGGGAGCCCCCACTGATACGCAGTATTTT. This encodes CASSQVSGAPTDTQYF.

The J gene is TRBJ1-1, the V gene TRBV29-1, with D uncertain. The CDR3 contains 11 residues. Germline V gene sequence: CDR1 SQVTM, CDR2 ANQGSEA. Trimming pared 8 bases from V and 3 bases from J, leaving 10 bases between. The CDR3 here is CSWMEYTEAFF. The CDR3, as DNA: TGCAGCTGGATGGAGTACACTGAAGCTTTCTTT.

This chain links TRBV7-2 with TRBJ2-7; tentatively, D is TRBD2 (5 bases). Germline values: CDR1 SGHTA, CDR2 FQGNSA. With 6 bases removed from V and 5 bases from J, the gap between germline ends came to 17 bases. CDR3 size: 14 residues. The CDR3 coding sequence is TGTGCCAGCAGACGCGGAGGAGTCGGCCACGAGCAGTACTTC. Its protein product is CASRRGGVGHEQYF.

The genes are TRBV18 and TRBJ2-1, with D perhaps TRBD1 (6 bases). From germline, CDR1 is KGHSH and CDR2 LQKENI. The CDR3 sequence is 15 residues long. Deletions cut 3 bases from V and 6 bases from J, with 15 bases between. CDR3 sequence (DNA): TGTGCCAGCTCACCCCGGGACAAAGTATCCAATGAGCAGTTCTTC. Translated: CASSPRDKVSNEQFF.

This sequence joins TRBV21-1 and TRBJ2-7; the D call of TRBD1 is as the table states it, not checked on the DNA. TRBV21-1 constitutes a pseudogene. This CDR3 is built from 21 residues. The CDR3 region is CASSKNRRLESRGQGEVEQYF. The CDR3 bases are TGTGCCAGCAGCAAGAATCGAAGGCTAGAGTCTCGGGGACAGGGGGAGGTAGAGCAGTACTTC.

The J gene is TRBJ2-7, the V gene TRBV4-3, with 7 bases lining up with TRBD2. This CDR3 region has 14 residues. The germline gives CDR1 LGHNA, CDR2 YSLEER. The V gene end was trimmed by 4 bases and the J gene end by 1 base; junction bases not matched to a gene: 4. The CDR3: CASSLGTTSYEQYF. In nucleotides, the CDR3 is TGCGCCAGCAGCCTGGGGACTACTTCCTACGAGCAGTACTTC.

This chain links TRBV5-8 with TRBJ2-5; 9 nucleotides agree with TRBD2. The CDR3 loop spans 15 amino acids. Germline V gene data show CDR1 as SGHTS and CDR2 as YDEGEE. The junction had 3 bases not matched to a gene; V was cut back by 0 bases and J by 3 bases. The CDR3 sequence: CASSLEGTSKETQYF. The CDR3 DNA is TGTGCCAGCAGCTTGGAGGGGACTAGCAAAGAGACCCAGTACTTC. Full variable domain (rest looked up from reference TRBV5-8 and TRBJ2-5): EAGVTQSPTHLIKTRGQQATLRCSPISGHTSVYWYQQALGLGLQFLLWYDEGEERNRGNFPPRFSGRQFPNYSSELNVNALELEDSALYLCASSLEGTSKETQYFGPGTRLLVL.

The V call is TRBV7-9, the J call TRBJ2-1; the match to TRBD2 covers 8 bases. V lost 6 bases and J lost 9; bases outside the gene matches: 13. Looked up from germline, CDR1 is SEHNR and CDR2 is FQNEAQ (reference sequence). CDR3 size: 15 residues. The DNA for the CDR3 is TGTGCCAGCAGGAAGGAGATAGCGGGATTCGCTGAGCAGTTCTTC. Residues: CASRKEIAGFAEQFF.

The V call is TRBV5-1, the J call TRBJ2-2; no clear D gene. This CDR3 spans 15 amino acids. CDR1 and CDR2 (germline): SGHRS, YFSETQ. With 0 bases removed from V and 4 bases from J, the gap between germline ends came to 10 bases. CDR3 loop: CASSLALGITGELFF. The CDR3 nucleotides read TGCGCCAGCAGCTTGGCTCTAGGAATCACCGGGGAGCTGTTTTTT.

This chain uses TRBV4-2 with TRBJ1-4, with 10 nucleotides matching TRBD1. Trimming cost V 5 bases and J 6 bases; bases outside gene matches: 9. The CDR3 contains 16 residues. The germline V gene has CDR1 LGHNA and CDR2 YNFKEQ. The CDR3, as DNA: TGTGCCAGCAGCACACTATCCGGGACAGGGGATGAAAAACTGTTTTTT. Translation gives CASSTLSGTGDEKLFF.

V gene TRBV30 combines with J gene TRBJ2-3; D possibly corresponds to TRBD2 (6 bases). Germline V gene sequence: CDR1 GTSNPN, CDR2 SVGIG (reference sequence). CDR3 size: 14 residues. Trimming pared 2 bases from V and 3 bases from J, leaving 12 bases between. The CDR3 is CAWSNGGKTDTQYF. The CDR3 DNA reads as TGTGCCTGGAGTAATGGGGGGAAAACAGATACGCAGTATTTT.